This TCR beta chain derives from a study of T cell responses to AZD1222 COVID-19 vaccine. Pooled samples include second doses given at about 4 or 12 weeks. Study results and limitations: The repertoires were collected only after the peak T cell response. White British people made up most donors, females outnumbered males, and clonal diversity was possibly underestimated.

Between the trimmed V and J ends, which lost 6 bases and 1 base, there was a span of 12 bases. Per the germline V gene, CDR1 is SNHLY and CDR2 is FYNNEI. This CDR3 region has 14 residues. Clones were read by immunoSEQ multiplex PCR, and TCRdb kept only the in-frame ones, dropping some. The data contain tens of thousands of clones, about 74% of them singletons. Notes on this clone: Its specificity is unknown.

This rearrangement joins TRBV2 to TRBJ1-1; no definite D call. This sequence originates from an adult who received the AZD1222 COVID-19 vaccine. The material sequenced was peripheral blood, taken 28 days after the second AZD1222 dose. DNA of the CDR3: TGTGCCAGCAGGTTGACCCGGGGGAACACTGAAGCTTTCTTT. Translating it yields CASRLTRGNTEAFF. The full variable domain, with the rest looked up from reference TRBV2 and TRBJ1-1, is EPEVTQTPSHQVTQMGQEVILRCVPISNHLYFYWYRQILGQKVEFLVSFYNNEISEKSEIFDDQFSVERPDGSNFTLKIRSTKLEDSAMYFCASRLTRGNTEAFFGQGTRLTVV.